This T cell receptor (beta chain) stems from a study of early T cells in non-severe SARS-CoV-2 infection. On the study more broadly: Sequencing of unsorted whole blood was done on bulk RNA, leaving chains unpaired.

Via MiXCR, TCRdb re-called the 5' RACE reads, giving one row per CDR3 protein. The sample has tens of thousands of distinct CDR3 sequences, around 14% seen once; the top ten hold around 3.9%. Study findings and constraints: Private and CD4 specificities were missed by VDJdb matching, which favored anti-spike CD8 responses.

The CDR3 has 12 residues. CDR1 and CDR2 from the germline V gene are SQVTM and ANQGSEA. V lost 7 bases, J lost 4 bases, and 13 bases lay in between. Concerning this clonotype itself: Its specificity is unknown.

This TCR was recovered from an adult who was a healthcare worker with PCR-confirmed SARS-CoV-2 infection or an uninfected control (not recorded which). The rearrangement links TRBV29-1 to TRBJ1-1; no clear D. The specimen was whole blood. CDR3 residues: CSATGMTTEAFF. DNA for the CDR3: TGCAGCGCAACCGGAATGACCACTGAAGCTTTCTTT.